This TCR beta chain emerged from a study of T cells in tumors after PD-1 blockade. Study-wide background: During anti-PD-1 treatment, some patients continued daily vismodegib 150 mg. Blood samples averaged around 110,000 templates (range about 24,679-260,000) and more than 35,000 unique clonotypes.

Germline CDR1 is LNHDA and CDR2 is SQIVND (reference sequence). V trimming: 5 bases; J trimming: 4 bases; junction bases outside the gene matches: 7. CDR3 length: 15 residues. The protocol was immunoSEQ multiplex PCR, while the TCRdb copy is restricted to in-frame clones and leaves out a portion. The data contain around 25,000 clones, roughly four fifths of them singletons. Study results and limitations: Blood contained approximately 40% of the tumor's TCR clonotypes.

In regard to this clone: Its antigen is still unknown.

The sequence was obtained from a human donor with basal cell carcinoma. Sequenced material: PBMCs, taken after anti-PD-1 treatment. V usage is TRBV19 and J usage is TRBJ2-1; 8 bases align to TRBD2. CDR3 coding DNA: TGTGCCAGTAGTCTGGGGGGACTAGATTACAATGAGCAGTTCTTC. As protein: CASSLGGLDYNEQFF. The full variable domain, completed using reference TRBV19 and TRBJ2-1, is DGGITQSPKYLFRKEGQNVTLSCEQNLNHDAMYWYRQDPGQGLRLIYYSQIVNDFQKGDIAEGYSVSREKKESFPLTVTSAQKNPTAFYLCASSLGGLDYNEQFFGPGTRLTVL.